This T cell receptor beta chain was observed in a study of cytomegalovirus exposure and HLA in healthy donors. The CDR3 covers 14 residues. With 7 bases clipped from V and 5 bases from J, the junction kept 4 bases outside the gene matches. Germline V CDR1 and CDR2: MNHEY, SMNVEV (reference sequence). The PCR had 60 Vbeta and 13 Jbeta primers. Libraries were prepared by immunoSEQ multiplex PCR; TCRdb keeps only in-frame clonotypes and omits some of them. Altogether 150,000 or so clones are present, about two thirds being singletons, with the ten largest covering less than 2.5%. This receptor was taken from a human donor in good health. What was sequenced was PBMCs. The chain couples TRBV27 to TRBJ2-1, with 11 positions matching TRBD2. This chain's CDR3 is CASTYSGGDNEQFF. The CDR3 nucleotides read TGTGCCAGCACTTATAGCGGGGGGGACAATGAGCAGTTCTTC.